The 26 T cell receptor beta chains listed next were all sequenced from one sample in a study of OX40 agonist ivuxolimab in advanced cancers. Some clones are missing from TCRdb's copy, which holds only in-frame ones; the method was immunoSEQ multiplex PCR. The repertoire holds 15,000 to 20,000 clones, with 80% to 95% as singletons. The specimen comprised CD4+ or CD8+ T cells sorted from blood, sampled in a trial of the OX40 agonist ivuxolimab. The receptors were sampled from an adult with an advanced solid tumor such as melanoma, head and neck, liver or kidney cancer.

The V gene is TRBV10-2, the J gene TRBJ1-5; D is perhaps TRBD1 (6 bases). The CDR3 runs to 14 residues. Germline V gene lookup returns CDR1 WSHSY and CDR2 SAAADI. V dropped 6 bases and J dropped 3 bases, with 12 bases sitting between them. The CDR3 DNA is TGCGCCAGCAGCGCAACAGGGCCCAATCAGCCCCAGCATTTT. Encoded protein: CASSATGPNQPQHF.

The V gene is TRBV6-5, the J gene TRBJ2-1, with D tentatively TRBD1 or TRBD2 (6 bases each). The germline V and J ends were trimmed by 2 bases and 7 bases, with 12 bases remaining between them. CDR1 is MNHEY, CDR2 SVGAGI, per germline. CDR3 length equals 14 residues. The CDR3 DNA reads as TGTGCCAGCAGTTACCGGGGGCTGTCGAATGAGCAGTTCTTC. Translation: CASSYRGLSNEQFF.

As regards this clone: The junction does not match germline at one end; this may be a read error. The genes are TRBV27 and TRBJ1-5; 11 bases line up with TRBD1. Germline V gives CDR1 MNHEY, CDR2 SMNVEV (reference sequence). This CDR3 has 18 amino acids. The CDR3 loop is CASSLSPIGQGANQPQHF. CDR3 sequence (DNA): TGTGCCAGCAGTCTATCCCCAATCGGACAGGGGGCTAATCAGCCCCAGCATTTT.

This rearrangement joins TRBV19 to TRBJ2-3; 7 positions match TRBD2. CDR1 and CDR2 from the germline V gene are LNHDA and SQIVND (reference sequence). Trimming took 2 bases from V and 2 from J; bases not matched to a gene: 4. This CDR3 is 15 amino acids long. CDR3 bases: TGTGCCAGTAGTATAAGCGGGGCCCTCACAGATACGCAGTATTTT. Translating gives CASSISGALTDTQYF. The full variable domain, rest sourced from reference TRBV19 and TRBJ2-3, is DGGITQSPKYLFRKEGQNVTLSCEQNLNHDAMYWYRQDPGQGLRLIYYSQIVNDFQKGDIAEGYSVSREKKESFPLTVTSAQKNPTAFYLCASSISGALTDTQYFGPGTRLTVL.

A single count supports this clone. This chain joins TRBV2 and TRBJ2-7; D remains unclear. The CDR3 runs to 13 residues. The germline V and J ends were trimmed by 6 bases and 3 bases, with 12 bases remaining between them. Germline lookup yields CDR1 SNHLY and CDR2 FYNNEI. The chain's CDR3 is CASRASRHYEQYF. Written as DNA, the CDR3 is TGTGCCAGCAGGGCAAGTCGCCACTACGAGCAGTACTTC.

The chain has TRBV27 and TRBJ1-1, with D maybe TRBD1 (5 bases). V lost 3 bases and J lost 4, with 12 bases in between. Germline-derived CDR1 and CDR2 are MNHEY and SMNVEV (reference sequence). The CDR3 spans 14 residues. The CDR3 here is CASSFIGGFTEAFF. DNA for the CDR3: TGTGCCAGCAGTTTTATCGGGGGATTCACTGAAGCTTTCTTT.

V is TRBV6-5 and J is TRBJ2-3; the D is unclear. The CDR3 totals 14 residues. V shed 3 bases and J shed 1 base, with 8 bases lying between them. Germline V gives CDR1 MNHEY, CDR2 SVGAGI. In DNA form, the CDR3 reads TGTGCCAGCAGTTATGGGTGGGGCACAGATACGCAGTATTTT. Translating gives CASSYGWGTDTQYF.

Comments on this clone: At one boundary the junction diverges from the germline segment, which might be a read error. The chain recombines TRBV28 with TRBJ2-5; 7 nucleotides align to TRBD1. The CDR3 totals 13 residues. CDR1 and CDR2 from the germline V gene are MDHEN and SYDVKM. CDR3 amino acids: CAGRGSLQETQYF. The CDR3 nucleotides are TGTGCCGGCAGGGGGTCCCTTCAAGAGACCCAGTACTTC.

The rearrangement joins TRBV11-2 to TRBJ2-5; the D call may be TRBD1 or TRBD2 (5 bases each). V was pared by 5 bases and J by 5 bases, with 18 bases between. The CDR3 has 15 amino acids. Germline lookup yields CDR1 SGHAT and CDR2 FQNNGV. CDR3 sequence: CASSAGTQELETQYF. CDR3 sequence (DNA): TGTGCCAGCAGCGCTGGGACCCAGGAGTTGGAGACCCAGTACTTC.

The chain carries TRBV19 and TRBJ2-7; D gene uncertain. The CDR3 has 13 amino acids. The V gene lost 4 bases and the J gene lost 9 bases, with 16 bases spanning the gap. Per germline, CDR1 LNHDA and CDR2 SQIVND (reference sequence). Here the CDR3 DNA reads TGTGCCAGTAGTAAGACGGCAGCTGGACCGCAGTACTTC. Its protein product is CASSKTAAGPQYF.

The chain is built from TRBV4-2 and TRBJ1-4; perhaps TRBD1 as D (5 bases). Germline CDR1 LGHNA, CDR2 YNFKEQ. CDR3 length: 14 residues. V dropped 6 bases and J dropped 1 base, with 9 bases sitting between them. Here the CDR3 reads CASRHQGTNEKLFF. The CDR3 DNA sequence: TGTGCCAGCAGGCACCAGGGAACTAATGAAAAACTGTTTTTT.

The gene calls are TRBV5-4 and TRBJ2-7; D is tentatively TRBD1 or TRBD2 (5 bases each). CDR1 is SGHNT and CDR2 is YYREEE in the germline V gene (reference sequence). Between the trimmed V and J ends, which lost 1 base and 2 bases, there was a span of 10 bases. This CDR3 comprises 14 residues. This chain's CDR3 is CASSLWDRPYEQYF. The CDR3 coding sequence is TGTGCCAGCAGCTTGTGGGACCGACCCTACGAGCAGTACTTC.

This chain uses TRBV9 with TRBJ2-7, with a tentative D call TRBD2 (5 bases). The germline gives CDR1 SGDLS, CDR2 YYNGEE. The CDR3 spans 15 residues. The germline V and J ends were trimmed by 4 bases and 1 base, with 15 bases remaining between them. DNA for the CDR3: TGTGCCAGCAGCCCATCCCGGGGAGCGTCCTACGAGCAGTACTTC. It translates to CASSPSRGASYEQYF.

The gene calls are TRBV27 and TRBJ2-1; TRBD2 matches 9 bases. CDR1 and CDR2 (germline): MNHEY, SMNVEV (reference sequence). This CDR3 is 14 amino acids long. V shed 0 bases and J 6 bases; nucleotides not matched to a gene: 0. CDR3 sequence reads: CASSLSRGGNEQFF. In nucleotides, the CDR3 is TGTGCCAGCAGTTTATCGCGGGGGGGCAATGAGCAGTTCTTC.

The J gene is TRBJ2-3, the V gene TRBV7-2; 8 bases map to TRBD2. This CDR3 region has 15 residues. Germline lookup yields CDR1 SGHTA and CDR2 FQGNSA. V shed 5 bases, J shed 6 bases, and the junction held 10 bases outside the gene matches. This CDR3 reads CASSPSGGRGDTQYF. The CDR3 DNA sequence: TGTGCCAGCAGCCCATCGGGGGGGCGGGGTGATACGCAGTATTTT.

V gene TRBV5-1 combines with J gene TRBJ2-7; D might be TRBD1 (5 bases). Trimming removed 6 bases at V and 2 bases at J, with 21 bases between. The germline CDR1 and CDR2 sequences are SGHRS and YFSETQ. The CDR3 runs 16 residues. The CDR3 sequence is CASTPSDGRAAYEQYF. The CDR3 region has the DNA TGCGCCAGCACCCCAAGTGATGGCAGGGCGGCCTACGAGCAGTACTTC.

The chain couples TRBV6-5 to TRBJ1-1, with D uncertain. The CDR3 sequence is 13 residues long. With 11 bases removed from V and 0 bases from J, the gap between germline ends came to 13 bases. The germline V gene has CDR1 MNHEY and CDR2 SVGAGI. The CDR3 reads CASAIGMNTEAFF. The DNA for the CDR3 is TGTGCCTCAGCAATAGGTATGAACACTGAAGCTTTCTTT.

The chain employs TRBV7-9 and TRBJ1-1; D may be TRBD1 (5 bases). V shed 7 bases and J shed 2 bases, with 11 bases lying between them. CDR1 and CDR2 from the germline V gene are SEHNR and FQNEAQ (reference sequence). This CDR3 has 13 amino acids. The CDR3 DNA reads as TGTGCCAGCACCCGAGGGGCTAACACTGAAGCTTTCTTT. This gives the protein CASTRGANTEAFF.

This chain uses TRBV19 with TRBJ1-1; tentative D call: TRBD1 (5 bases). Trimming cost V 5 bases and J 3 bases, with 10 bases left between them. In germline, CDR1 is LNHDA, CDR2 SQIVND (reference sequence). This CDR3 is 13 amino acids long. CDR3 loop: CASSWGWDTEAFF. The CDR3 nucleotides are TGTGCCAGTAGTTGGGGGTGGGACACTGAAGCTTTCTTT.

The table lists this clone with a few counts. Written as DNA, the CDR3 is TGTGCCAGCAGCTTACGGGGCCCGGGACAGATGAACACTGAAGCTTTCTTT. Translated, it gives CASSLRGPGQMNTEAFF. This rearrangement joins TRBV7-6 to TRBJ1-1; 7 nucleotides line up with TRBD1. CDR3 size: 17 residues. Germline CDR1 is SGHVS and CDR2 is FNYEAQ. Unmatched junction bases numbered 9, after V lost 2 bases and J lost 0 bases.

The V and J genes are TRBV7-8 and TRBJ1-1; a possible D gene is TRBD1 (5 bases). Germline V gene lookup returns CDR1 SGHVS and CDR2 FQNEAQ. The CDR3 has 15 residues. V was cut by 3 bases and J by 6 bases, with 17 bases left in between. In nucleotides, the CDR3 is TGTGCCAGCAGCTTCCCCGGGGGAGTGGCTTCTGAAGCTTTCTTT. It translates to CASSFPGGVASEAFF. Variable domain in full (rest from reference TRBV7-8 and TRBJ1-1): GAGVSQSPRYKVAKRGQDVALRCDPISGHVSLFWYQQALGQGPEFLTYFQNEAQLDKSGLPSDRFFAERPEGSVSTLKIQRTQQEDSAVYLCASSFPGGVASEAFFGQGTRLTVV.

This sequence joins TRBV7-9 and TRBJ2-7; D gene unclear. CDR1 and CDR2 (germline): SEHNR, FQNEAQ (reference sequence). V was clipped by 5 bases and J by 2 bases, with 10 bases between them. The CDR3 totals 13 residues. CDR3 in DNA: TGTGCCAGCAGCCCCCGAAGGCCCTACGAGCAGTACTTC. This gives the protein CASSPRRPYEQYF.

The rearrangement uses TRBV9 and TRBJ2-1, with no clear D. CDR1 is SGDLS, CDR2 YYNGEE, per germline. This CDR3 region has 11 residues. V was trimmed by 0 bases and J by 9 bases, leaving 4 bases between them. The CDR3 reads CASSVESEQFF. The CDR3 bases are TGTGCCAGCAGCGTAGAATCTGAGCAGTTCTTC.

This chain links TRBV28 with TRBJ2-3, with 8 bases matching TRBD1. The CDR3 sequence is 15 residues long. V was clipped by 3 bases and J by 6 bases; unmatched bases: 8. Germline loops: CDR1 MDHEN, CDR2 SYDVKM. CDR3 DNA sequence: TGTGCCAGCAGTTTTCTCAGGGGGCGCGTGGATACGCAGTATTTT. This encodes CASSFLRGRVDTQYF.

This chain uses TRBV28 with TRBJ1-2, with a weak D call TRBD1 (5 bases). In germline, CDR1 is MDHEN, CDR2 SYDVKM. Trimming left V 7 bases short and J 5 bases short, with 11 bases between. The CDR3 is 12 residues long. The DNA for the CDR3 is TGTGCCAGCACGCCAGGGAGTTATGGCTACACCTTC. This encodes CASTPGSYGYTF.

The V and J genes are TRBV14 and TRBJ2-1, with D possibly TRBD2 on 5 matching bases. This CDR3 comprises 16 residues. V was trimmed by 2 bases and J by 6 bases, leaving 17 bases between them. The germline CDR1 and CDR2 sequences are SGHDN and FVKESK. The CDR3 region has the DNA TGTGCCAGCAGCCAATTCAGAGCGGCCCCTTCCAATGAGCAGTTCTTC. Amino acid sequence: CASSQFRAAPSNEQFF.